This TCR beta chain was profiled in a study of long-term antiretroviral therapy in people with HIV. General study findings and limits: Clones with expansion before ART led the repertoire at all time points.

Per donor, at least one pre-ART and at least two post-ART PBMC samples were obtained. Roughly 0.85-10 million cryopreserved PBMC were held in samples before DNA extraction. This CDR3 comprises 14 residues. Trimming took 4 bases from V and 6 from J, leaving 15 bases between them. Per germline, CDR1 LNHDA and CDR2 SQIVND (reference sequence). The assay used was immunoSEQ (version v3.0), run at survey level. In sequencing, roughly 40,000-50,000 T-cell genomes per sample were targeted. Measured with immunoSEQ multiplex PCR; TCRdb has only the in-frame clones, and not every one. The sample yields roughly 30,000 clones, roughly 80% seen once. Remarks on this clone: The antigen remains unidentified.

This clonotype originated in a man aged 35 to 55 with HIV. The material was unsorted PBMCs, obtained 0.3 years after starting antiretroviral therapy. The chain recombines TRBV19 with TRBJ2-5; a weak D match, TRBD1 (6 bases). CDR3 nucleotide sequence: TGTGCCAGTAGTAAGGCCAGGGACACAAAGACCCAGTACTTC. It encodes CASSKARDTKTQYF.